The 6 T cell receptor beta chains given below trace back to one sample, sequenced in a study of CD8 T cells in ankylosing spondylitis. The antigens these receptors bind are not known. TCRdb processed the 5' RACE reads anew with MiXCR; each CDR3 protein has one entry. Among fewer than 550,000 distinct CDR3 sequences listed, 5.3% were seen once. Study findings and constraints: Among TCR beta sequences, a motif of roughly 8 highly homologous variants appeared characteristic of ankylosing spondylitis blood.

The material sequenced was blood, either unsorted or a sorted T cell fraction (not recorded which). Receptors were obtained from a male donor with ankylosing spondylitis.

This clonotype was detected many times. The J gene is TRBJ1-4, the V gene TRBV20-1; TRBD1 might be the D (6 bases). The V gene's germline CDR1 is DFQATT and CDR2 SNEGSKA (reference sequence). The CDR3 loop spans 14 amino acids. DNA for the CDR3: TGCAGCGGGGGCCCATTGGGTTCGTATGAAAAACTGTTTTTT. Translating it yields CSGGPLGSYEKLFF.

This rearrangement joins TRBV2 to TRBJ2-7, with 9 bases matching TRBD2. The trim removed 5 bases at V and 4 bases at J, leaving 12 bases unmatched. The CDR3 sequence is 16 residues long. Germline lookup yields CDR1 SNHLY and CDR2 FYNNEI. This CDR3 reads CASSIRTSGPLYEQYF. Written as DNA, the CDR3 is TGTGCCAGCAGTATTAGAACTAGCGGGCCCTTGTACGAGCAGTACTTC.

This clonotype was picked up many times. The chain has TRBV15 and TRBJ1-1, with a possible D match to TRBD1 (6 bases). V lost 0 bases and J 10 bases, leaving 9 bases between the germline ends. The CDR3 consists of 12 residues. Germline-derived CDR1 and CDR2 are LNHNV and YYDKDF (reference sequence). As DNA, the CDR3 is TGTGCCACCAGCAGAGATTCAGGGGCAGCTTTCTTT. Amino acid sequence: CATSRDSGAAFF.

This clonotype was recorded many times. The J gene is TRBJ2-7, the V gene TRBV5-6; 7 nucleotides match TRBD2. V was clipped by 0 bases and J by 6 bases; unmatched bases: 9. The CDR3 runs 15 residues. In germline, CDR1 is SGHDT, CDR2 YYEEEE. The CDR3 loop is CASSLEGGGWSEQYF. The CDR3, as DNA: TGTGCCAGCAGCTTGGAAGGCGGGGGATGGAGCGAGCAGTACTTC.

The table lists this clonotype with many counts. The chain carries TRBV4-2 and TRBJ2-3; D call uncertain. The CDR3 totals 12 residues. Germline CDR1 is LGHNA and CDR2 is YNFKEQ. V was pared by 1 base and J by 5 bases, with 4 bases between. CDR3 in amino acids: CASSQVGDTQYF. CDR3 nucleotides: TGTGCCAGCAGCCAAGTCGGAGATACGCAGTATTTT.

This clonotype has ten or more counts. V and J are TRBV20-1 and TRBJ1-1; tentative D call: TRBD1 (6 bases). There are 14 residues in the CDR3. The germline V and J ends were trimmed by 5 bases and 0 bases, with 13 bases remaining between them. Germline V gene lookup returns CDR1 DFQATT and CDR2 SNEGSKA (reference sequence). CDR3 loop: CSAGRGHLNTEAFF. CDR3 nucleotides: TGCAGTGCTGGGAGGGGACATTTGAACACTGAAGCTTTCTTT.